Below are 32 T cell receptor beta chains sequenced from a single sample in a study of blood T cell repertoires in COVID-19. The method was immunoSEQ multiplex PCR; TCRdb's version includes in-frame clones alone and lacks a portion of them. The data contain 150,000 to 200,000 clones, roughly 80% of them singletons. The sequenced material came from peripheral blood. The receptors come from a young woman with acute or convalescent COVID-19.

The chain is built from TRBV5-8 and TRBJ1-2, with a tentative D call TRBD1 (5 bases). The CDR3 extends over 15 amino acids. CDR1 is SGHTS, CDR2 YDEGEE, per germline. Trimming cost V 2 bases and J 2 bases, with 13 bases left between them. The CDR3 reads CASSLFGQGNYGYTF. DNA of the CDR3: TGTGCCAGCAGCTTATTCGGGCAGGGCAACTATGGCTACACCTTC. Filled out from reference TRBV5-8 and TRBJ1-2, the complete variable domain reads EAGVTQSPTHLIKTRGQQATLRCSPISGHTSVYWYQQALGLGLQFLLWYDEGEERNRGNFPPRFSGRQFPNYSSELNVNALELEDSALYLCASSLFGQGNYGYTFGSGTRLTVV.

The CDR3 is CASSFEVTGSSPLHF. CDR3 in DNA: TGTGCCAGCAGTTTTGAAGTGACAGGAAGTTCACCCCTCCACTTT. The gene calls are TRBV27 and TRBJ1-6; D possibly corresponds to TRBD1 (6 bases). This CDR3 has 15 residues. Germline loops: CDR1 MNHEY, CDR2 SMNVEV (reference sequence). Trimming took off 3 bases at V and 9 bases at J, with 15 bases between the two ends.

The chain couples TRBV4-1 to TRBJ2-3; the match to TRBD2 covers 10 bases. The CDR3 spans 15 residues. Germline V gives CDR1 MGHRA, CDR2 YSYEKL. The ends lost 4 bases at V and 4 bases at J; junction bases unmatched: 5. The chain's CDR3 is CASSPAGGRADTQYF. The CDR3, as DNA: TGCGCCAGCAGCCCAGCGGGGGGGAGGGCAGATACGCAGTATTTT.

This clone was detected once. V is TRBV18 and J is TRBJ1-1, with 7 bases lining up with TRBD1. Germline CDR1 and CDR2: KGHSH and LQKENI. V lost 1 base and J lost 5; bases outside the gene matches: 10. CDR3 length: 16 amino acids. The CDR3 DNA follows: TGTGCCAGCTCACCACAGGGGGCTACCGCAGGGACTGAAGCTTTCTTT. As protein: CASSPQGATAGTEAFF.

The genes are TRBV25-1 and TRBJ2-6; D gene ambiguous. Germline-derived CDR1 and CDR2 are MGHDK and SYGVNS. The CDR3 is made up of 15 amino acids. Trimming took off 8 bases at V and 8 bases at J, with 19 bases between the two ends. This chain's CDR3 is CASSSNTGLSNVLTF. CDR3 DNA sequence: TGTGCCAGCTCGTCAAACACGGGTTTGTCCAACGTCCTGACTTTC.

The rearrangement uses TRBV10-3 and TRBJ2-7; no definite D call. CDR1 ENHRY and CDR2 SYGVKD come from the germline V gene. This CDR3 has 12 residues. The V end was cut by 4 bases, the J end by 4 bases, with 8 bases between. The CDR3 here is CAISAQKYEQYF. The CDR3 DNA sequence: TGTGCCATCAGTGCACAGAAATACGAGCAGTACTTC.

The rearrangement joins TRBV5-1 to TRBJ1-2, with 7 bases fitting TRBD1. CDR1 and CDR2 from the germline V gene are SGHRS and YFSETQ. Germline trimming cut 4 bases from V and 8 bases from J; bases unmatched to any gene: 8. This CDR3 has 13 amino acids. This chain's CDR3 is CASSPPDRDGYTF. The DNA of the CDR3 is TGCGCCAGCAGCCCCCCCGACAGGGACGGCTACACCTTC. The whole variable domain, remainder taken from reference TRBV5-1 and TRBJ1-2, is KAGVTQTPRYLIKTRGQQVTLSCSPISGHRSVSWYQQTPGQGLQFLFEYFSETQRNKGNFPGRFSGRQFSNSRSEMNVSTLELGDSALYLCASSPPDRDGYTFGSGTRLTVV.

The chain recombines TRBV7-2 with TRBJ2-2; TRBD1 aligns across 9 bases. This CDR3 spans 12 amino acids. The V segment lost 6 bases and the J segment 8 bases; nucleotides outside the gene matches: 1. Per germline, CDR1 SGHTA and CDR2 FQGNSA. Written as DNA, the CDR3 is TGTGCCAGCAGACAGGGGGCTGGGGAGCTGTTTTTT. Amino acids: CASRQGAGELFF. Using reference TRBV7-2 and TRBJ2-2 for the parts outside the CDR3, the full variable domain is GAGVSQSPSNKVTEKGKDVELRCDPISGHTALYWYRQSLGQGLEFLIYFQGNSAPDKSGLPSDRFSAERTGGSVSTLTIQRTQQEDSAVYLCASRQGAGELFFGEGSRLTVL.

The rearrangement uses TRBV21-1 and TRBJ2-2; the table calls TRBD2, which could not be checked here. TRBV21-1 is an annotated pseudogene. The CDR3 has 21 residues. CDR3 protein: CASSIRTSGGARVPNTGELFF. The CDR3 nucleotides read TGTGCCAGCAGCATCCGGACTAGCGGGGGGGCACGGGTACCGAACACCGGGGAGCTGTTTTTT.

V is TRBV5-4 and J is TRBJ2-3, with D perhaps TRBD1 (6 bases). The ends were cut back, 2 bases at V and 3 bases at J, with 19 bases in the middle. Germline CDR1 SGHNT, CDR2 YYREEE (reference sequence). This CDR3 contains 17 residues. The CDR3 sequence is CASSLPGAAVRTDTQYF. Written as DNA, the CDR3 is TGTGCCAGCAGCTTACCAGGGGCTGCCGTTCGGACAGATACGCAGTATTTT.

This chain links TRBV7-2 with TRBJ1-5; a possible D gene is TRBD1 (5 bases). The CDR3 runs 13 residues. Deletions cut 3 bases from V and 9 bases from J, with 12 bases between. CDR1 is SGHTA and CDR2 is FQGNSA in the germline V gene. In DNA, the CDR3 is TGTGCCAGCAGCTTGGGGGGGGAACCGCCCCAGCATTTT. This sequence encodes CASSLGGEPPQHF.

This clone was seen a single time. J is TRBJ1-6 and V is TRBV20-1; D unresolved. The CDR3 contains 14 residues. V was clipped by 3 bases and J by 2 bases, with 8 bases between them. The germline CDR1 and CDR2 sequences are DFQATT and SNEGSKA (reference sequence). CDR3 nucleotides: TGCAGTGCTAGTAGCCTGACCTATAATTCACCCCTCCACTTT. This translates into CSASSLTYNSPLHF.

The chain couples TRBV7-8 to TRBJ1-5, with 8 bases fitting TRBD1. Per the germline V gene, CDR1 is SGHVS and CDR2 is FQNEAQ. The V and J ends lost 1 base and 1 base, in that order; junction bases with no gene match: 15. There are 20 residues in the CDR3. This chain's CDR3 is CASSLVSLGQGGGSNQPQHF. As DNA, the CDR3 is TGTGCCAGCAGCTTAGTCTCCCTTGGACAGGGAGGAGGAAGCAATCAGCCCCAGCATTTT.

This clone was detected a few times. The J gene is TRBJ2-2, the V gene TRBV5-5, with D possibly being TRBD1 (5 bases). The CDR3 spans 14 residues. Germline CDR1 reads SGHKS; CDR2 reads YYEKEE (reference sequence). Trimming took off 0 bases at V and 6 bases at J, with 9 bases between the two ends. CDR3 region: CASSLVGASGELFF. CDR3 in DNA: TGTGCCAGCAGCTTGGTAGGGGCCTCCGGGGAGCTGTTTTTT.

The chain recombines TRBV11-3 with TRBJ1-1; D might be TRBD1 (5 bases). The CDR3 length is 13 residues. Germline V gene data show CDR1 as SGHNT and CDR2 as YENEEA. V was shortened by 3 bases and J by 3 bases, with 8 bases between the two germline ends. CDR3: CASSFQGDTEAFF. The CDR3 DNA follows: TGTGCCAGCAGCTTTCAGGGTGACACTGAAGCTTTCTTT.

The chain employs TRBV7-9 and TRBJ2-1, with a tentative D call TRBD1 (6 bases). Germline lookup yields CDR1 SEHNR and CDR2 FQNEAQ (reference sequence). This CDR3 spans 14 amino acids. V was trimmed by 4 bases and J by 10 bases, leaving 17 bases between them. The DNA for the CDR3 is TGTGCCAGCAGCTCAGACCTTAGAAGGGGGGAGCAGTTCTTC. Its translation is CASSSDLRRGEQFF.

The V and J genes are TRBV27 and TRBJ1-1, with 9 bases that match TRBD1. The trim removed 0 bases at V and 0 bases at J, leaving 5 bases unmatched. Germline lookup yields CDR1 MNHEY and CDR2 SMNVEV (reference sequence). This CDR3 contains 17 residues. CDR3 DNA: TGTGCCAGCAGTTTATCCCGGGACAGGGAAATGAACACTGAAGCTTTCTTT. Its translation: CASSLSRDREMNTEAFF.

V usage is TRBV6-5 and J usage is TRBJ2-1, with a weak D call TRBD2 (5 bases). The CDR3 loop spans 13 amino acids. Between the trimmed V and J ends, which lost 9 bases and 4 bases, there was a span of 13 bases. CDR1 is MNHEY, CDR2 SVGAGI, per germline. The chain's CDR3 is CASKTTGYNEQFF. For the CDR3, the DNA is TGTGCCAGTAAGACGACGGGGTACAATGAGCAGTTCTTC.

This clone is labeled medium-sized (0.01 to 0.1%). The chain couples TRBV6-1 to TRBJ2-4, with TRBD2 matching over 7 bases. This CDR3 is 16 amino acids long. J was trimmed by 0 bases and V by 2 bases; bases with no gene match: 4. Germline V gene lookup returns CDR1 MNHNS and CDR2 SASEGT. The CDR3 nucleotides read TGTGCCAGCAGTGAACTCGGGGGGTCAGCCAAAAACATTCAGTACTTC. As protein: CASSELGGSAKNIQYF.

The rearrangement links TRBV29-1 to TRBJ2-7, with D tentatively TRBD1 (5 bases). The germline V gene has CDR1 SQVTM and CDR2 ANQGSEA. V shed 4 bases and J shed 3 bases, with 10 bases lying between them. CDR3 length: 12 residues. The CDR3 region has the DNA TGCAGCGTTGCGATAAGGGGCTACGAGCAGTACTTC. Amino acid sequence: CSVAIRGYEQYF.

The V and J genes are TRBV6-5 and TRBJ1-6; no clear D. There are 14 residues in the CDR3. V lost 6 bases, J lost 7 bases, and 13 bases lay in between. Germline V gives CDR1 MNHEY, CDR2 SVGAGI. DNA for the CDR3: TGTGCCAGCAGGGGCCGACCGACGAATTCACCCCTCCACTTT. Translating it yields CASRGRPTNSPLHF.

This chain connects TRBV24-1 to TRBJ2-4; D perhaps matches TRBD1 (7 bases). Germline CDR1 is KGHDR and CDR2 is SFDVKD. This CDR3 has 18 amino acids. Trimming removed 4 bases from V and 1 base from J, with 19 bases in between. This CDR3 reads CATSDQRQGGGAKNIQYF. The CDR3 bases are TGTGCCACCAGTGACCAAAGACAGGGTGGGGGGGCCAAAAACATTCAGTACTTC.

The chain joins TRBV3-1 (or the pseudogene TRBV3-2) to TRBJ2-1; 10 bases align to TRBD2. CDR1 is LGHDT, CDR2 YNNKEL, per germline (reference sequence). V lost 4 bases and J lost 10; bases outside the gene matches: 10. The CDR3 consists of 15 residues. CDR3 residues: CASSPEREGRMEQFF. The CDR3 coding sequence is TGTGCCAGCAGCCCGGAGCGGGAGGGCCGGATGGAGCAGTTCTTC.

The chain couples TRBV5-4 to TRBJ2-7; D is perhaps TRBD2 (6 bases). CDR3 size: 14 residues. The germline V gene has CDR1 SGHNT and CDR2 YYREEE (reference sequence). V was pared by 4 bases and J by 1 base, with 12 bases between. CDR3 in amino acids: CASSRDGGSYEQYF. For the CDR3, the DNA is TGTGCCAGCAGCCGAGACGGGGGATCCTACGAGCAGTACTTC.

The chain carries TRBV4-2 and TRBJ2-3, with 8 positions matching TRBD2. CDR1 and CDR2 from the germline V gene are LGHNA and YNFKEQ. Unmatched junction bases numbered 10, after V lost 3 bases and J lost 5 bases. This CDR3 is built from 16 residues. This CDR3 reads CASSHVSGSVKDTQYF. For the CDR3, the DNA is TGTGCCAGCAGCCACGTGAGCGGGAGCGTTAAAGATACGCAGTATTTT.

This rearrangement joins TRBV6-2 or TRBV6-3 to TRBJ2-5; weak D call: TRBD1 (5 bases). Trimming left V 5 bases short and J 5 bases short, with 30 bases between. This CDR3 has 19 amino acids. Germline lookup yields CDR1 MNHEY and CDR2 SVGEGT. The CDR3 loop is CASSHRRALGRGHGETQYF. CDR3 DNA: TGTGCCAGCAGTCACCGAAGGGCCCTGGGTAGGGGCCACGGGGAGACCCAGTACTTC.

The genes are TRBV4-3 and TRBJ2-3; a weak D match, TRBD2 (5 bases). Per germline, CDR1 LGHNA and CDR2 YSLEER. The V end was cut by 0 bases, the J end by 4 bases, with 20 bases between. The length of the CDR3 is 18 residues. In DNA, the CDR3 is TGCGCCAGCAGCCAAGATTATGTCACCGGGGAGCGCGCAGATACGCAGTATTTT. Its translation is CASSQDYVTGERADTQYF.

This chain links TRBV7-3 with TRBJ2-2, with 12 bases fitting TRBD1. The trim removed 6 bases at V and 7 bases at J, leaving 15 bases unmatched. This CDR3 comprises 18 residues. CDR1 is SGHTA and CDR2 is FQGTGA in the germline V gene. The CDR3 bases are TGTGCCAGCAGTTCCCACCTGGCGGGACAGGGGGCCCTCGGGGAGCTGTTTTTT. Translation gives CASSSHLAGQGALGELFF.

The chain combines TRBV28 with TRBJ1-5, with D possibly TRBD1 on 5 matching bases. The germline CDR1 and CDR2 sequences are MDHEN and SYDVKM. The CDR3 sequence is 13 residues long. The V gene lost 4 bases and the J gene lost 6 bases, with 10 bases spanning the gap. Here the CDR3 DNA reads TGTGCCAGCAGTTCAGGGCAGAGTCAGCCCCAGCATTTT. Protein product: CASSSGQSQPQHF.

The table lists this clone with a count of one. V and J are TRBV5-4 and TRBJ2-3, with 12 nucleotides matching TRBD2. Germline values: CDR1 SGHNT, CDR2 YYREEE (reference sequence). CDR3 length equals 19 residues. The ends lost 0 bases at V and 4 bases at J; junction bases unmatched: 12. CDR3 nucleotide sequence: TGTGCCAGCAGCTTGGCCCGTCTAGCGGGGGGGCTACTTGCAGATACGCAGTATTTT. Translating it yields CASSLARLAGGLLADTQYF.

CDR3 amino acids: CASRRLQGTLYGYTF. The CDR3 bases are TGTGCCAGCAGGCGTCTACAGGGTACGCTCTATGGCTACACCTTC. The V and J genes are TRBV27 and TRBJ1-2, with a possible D match to TRBD1 (6 bases). There are 15 residues in the CDR3. V was clipped by 6 bases and J by 4 bases, with 18 bases between them. Germline V gives CDR1 MNHEY, CDR2 SMNVEV (reference sequence).

J is TRBJ2-5 and V is TRBV7-3, with D possibly TRBD2 on 5 matching bases. The V end lost 5 bases, the J end lost 6 bases, and 13 bases lay between the germline ends. The germline CDR1 and CDR2 sequences are SGHTA and FQGTGA. The CDR3 is 13 residues long. CDR3 sequence: CASSLHDGKTQYF. The CDR3 nucleotides are TGTGCCAGCAGCCTTCACGACGGGAAGACCCAGTACTTC.